The T cell receptor beta chain under discussion was sequenced for a study of blood T cell repertoires in COVID-19. CDR1 is SGHDN, CDR2 FVKESK, per germline. The CDR3 is 16 residues long. V lost 4 bases, J lost 1 base, and 17 bases lay in between. Only in-frame clones appear in the TCRdb table, and some are missing; sequencing was by immunoSEQ multiplex PCR. The sample lists 290,000 or so clones, roughly 80% occurring once. Sequencing was performed on PBMCs or T cells enriched from blood (not recorded which). This sequence joins TRBV14 and TRBJ2-7; tentatively, D is TRBD1 (6 bases). The sequence derives from a man aged 35-49 years who had been exposed to COVID-19. The CDR3 DNA reads as TGTGCCAGCAGCCCTATCCAGGGTGGACAGTCCTACGAGCAGTACTTC. Translated, it gives CASSPIQGGQSYEQYF.